This T cell receptor beta chain was sequenced in a study of blood T cell repertoires in COVID-19. Overall study context: Specimens from acute and convalescent COVID-19 originated in the United States, Italy and Spain. Sources were T cells, B-cell-depleted T cells, or PBMCs; the material itself was cDNA or gDNA.

As originally analysed: Reference gene primer amplification in the assay estimated nucleated cell counts. The assay was immunoSEQ multiplex PCR, and TCRdb's table has in-frame clones only and misses some. That table supplies the V and J calls and clone size; D and trimming were determined from the DNA. In the table there are roughly 250,000 clones, roughly 80% of which are singletons. The trim removed 4 bases at V and 2 bases at J, leaving 5 bases unmatched. The CDR3 totals 16 residues. The germline V gene has CDR1 SGHNT and CDR2 YENEEA. The rearrangement links TRBV11-3 to TRBJ2-1; TRBD2 matches 10 bases. The sequence came from a woman older than 75 with active or convalescent COVID-19. The material sequenced was peripheral blood. Here the CDR3 DNA reads TGTGCCAGCAGCTCCCGCGGGACTAGCGCCTACAATGAGCAGTTCTTC. Amino acids: CASSSRGTSAYNEQFF. Using reference TRBV11-3 and TRBJ2-1 for the parts outside the CDR3, the full variable domain is EAGVVQSPRYKIIEKKQPVAFWCNPISGHNTLYWYLQNLGQGPELLIRYENEEAVDDSQLPKDRFSAERLKGVDSTLKIQPAELGDSAVYLCASSSRGTSAYNEQFFGPGTRLTVL.